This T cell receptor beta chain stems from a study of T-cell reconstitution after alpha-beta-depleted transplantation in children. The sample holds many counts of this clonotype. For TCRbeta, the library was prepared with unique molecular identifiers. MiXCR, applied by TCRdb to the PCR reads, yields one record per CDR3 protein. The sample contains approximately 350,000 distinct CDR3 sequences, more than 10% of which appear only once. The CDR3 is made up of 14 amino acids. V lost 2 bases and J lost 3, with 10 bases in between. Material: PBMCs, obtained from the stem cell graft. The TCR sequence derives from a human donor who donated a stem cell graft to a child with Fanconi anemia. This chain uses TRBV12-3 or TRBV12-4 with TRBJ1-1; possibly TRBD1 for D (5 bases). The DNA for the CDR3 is TGTGCCAGCAGTTTATCCTCGGGGGACACTGAAGCTTTCTTT. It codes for CASSLSSGDTEAFF.